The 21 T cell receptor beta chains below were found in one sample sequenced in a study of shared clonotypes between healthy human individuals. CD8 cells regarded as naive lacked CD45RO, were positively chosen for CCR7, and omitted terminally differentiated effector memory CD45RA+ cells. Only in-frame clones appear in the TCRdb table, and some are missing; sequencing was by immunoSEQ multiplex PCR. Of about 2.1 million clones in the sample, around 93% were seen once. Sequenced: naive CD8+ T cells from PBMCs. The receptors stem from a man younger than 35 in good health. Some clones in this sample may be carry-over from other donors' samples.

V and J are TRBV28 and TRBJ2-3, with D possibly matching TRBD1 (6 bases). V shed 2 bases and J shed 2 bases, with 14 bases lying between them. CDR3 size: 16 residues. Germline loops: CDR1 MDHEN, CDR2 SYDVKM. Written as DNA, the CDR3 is TGTGCCAGCAGTTTAGGTACCCAGGGGTTCACAGATACGCAGTATTTT. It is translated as CASSLGTQGFTDTQYF.

The CDR3 here is CASSLKVGLAKRSNTGELFF. DNA for the CDR3: TGTGCCAGCAGCCTCAAAGTAGGCCTAGCCAAGCGGTCGAACACCGGGGAGCTGTTTTTT. The chain uses TRBV4-2 and TRBJ2-2; D is perhaps TRBD2 (5 bases). The CDR3 contains 20 residues. CDR1 LGHNA and CDR2 YNFKEQ come from the germline V gene. V was pared by 4 bases and J by 0 bases, with 24 bases between.

The CDR3 bases are TGTGCCAGCAGCTTGTTTCATTCTAGCGGGAGCCCAGATACGCAGTATTTT. It specifies CASSLFHSSGSPDTQYF. This chain links TRBV5-8 with TRBJ2-3; 10 bases are a match to TRBD2. Germline assignment: CDR1 SGHTS and CDR2 YDEGEE. V trimming: 1 base; J trimming: 4 bases; junction bases outside the gene matches: 9. The CDR3 extends over 17 amino acids.

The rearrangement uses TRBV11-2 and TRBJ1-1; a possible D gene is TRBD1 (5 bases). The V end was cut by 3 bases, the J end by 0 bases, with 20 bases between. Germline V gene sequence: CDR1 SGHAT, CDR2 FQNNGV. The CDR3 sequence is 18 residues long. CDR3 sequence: CASSFGGISSNLNTEAFF. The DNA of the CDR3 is TGTGCCAGCAGCTTCGGGGGGATTTCGAGTAATTTGAACACTGAAGCTTTCTTT.

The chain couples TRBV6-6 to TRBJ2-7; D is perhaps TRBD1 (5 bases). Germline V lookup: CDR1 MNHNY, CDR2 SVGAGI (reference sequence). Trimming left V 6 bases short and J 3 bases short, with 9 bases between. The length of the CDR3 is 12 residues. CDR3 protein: CASSPQVYEQYF. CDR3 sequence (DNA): TGTGCCAGCAGCCCACAGGTCTACGAGCAGTACTTC.

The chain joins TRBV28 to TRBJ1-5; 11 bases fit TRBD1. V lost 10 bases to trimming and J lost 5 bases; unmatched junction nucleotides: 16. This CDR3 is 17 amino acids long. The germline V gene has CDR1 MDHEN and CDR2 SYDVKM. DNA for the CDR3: TGTGCCACGCAGGTGGGGGACAGGGGGTTTCGTGATCAGCCCCAGCATTTT. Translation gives CATQVGDRGFRDQPQHF.

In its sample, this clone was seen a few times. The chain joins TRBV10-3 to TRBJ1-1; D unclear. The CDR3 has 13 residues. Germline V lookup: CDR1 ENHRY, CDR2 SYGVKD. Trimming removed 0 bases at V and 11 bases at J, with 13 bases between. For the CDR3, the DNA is TGTGCCATCAGTGAGTCGCAAAGGTCGGGGGCTTTCTTT. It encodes CAISESQRSGAFF.

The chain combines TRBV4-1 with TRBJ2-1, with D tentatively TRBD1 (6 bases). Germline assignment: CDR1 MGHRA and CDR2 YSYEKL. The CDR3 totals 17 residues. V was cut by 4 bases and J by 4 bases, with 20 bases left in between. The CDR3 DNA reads TGCGCCAGCAGCCCCAAAAGTGGGACACTCATTTACAATGAGCAGTTCTTC. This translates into CASSPKSGTLIYNEQFF.

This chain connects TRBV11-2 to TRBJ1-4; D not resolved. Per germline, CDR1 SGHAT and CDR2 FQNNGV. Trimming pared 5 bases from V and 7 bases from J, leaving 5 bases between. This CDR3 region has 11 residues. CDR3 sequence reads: CASSRVEKLFF. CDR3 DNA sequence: TGTGCCAGCAGCCGGGTTGAAAAACTGTTTTTT.

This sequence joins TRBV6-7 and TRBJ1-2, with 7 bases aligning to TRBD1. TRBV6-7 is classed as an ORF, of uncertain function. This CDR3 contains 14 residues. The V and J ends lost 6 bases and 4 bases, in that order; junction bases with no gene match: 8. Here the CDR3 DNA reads TGTGCCAGCAGCACCGGGACAGTTCGCTATGGCTACACCTTC. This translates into CASSTGTVRYGYTF.

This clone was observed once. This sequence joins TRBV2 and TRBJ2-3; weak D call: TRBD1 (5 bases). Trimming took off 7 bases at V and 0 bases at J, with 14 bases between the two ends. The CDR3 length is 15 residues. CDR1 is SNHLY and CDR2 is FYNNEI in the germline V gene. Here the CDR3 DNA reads TGTGCCAGCACCAGGGTGCCGACTAGCACAGATACGCAGTATTTT. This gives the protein CASTRVPTSTDTQYF.

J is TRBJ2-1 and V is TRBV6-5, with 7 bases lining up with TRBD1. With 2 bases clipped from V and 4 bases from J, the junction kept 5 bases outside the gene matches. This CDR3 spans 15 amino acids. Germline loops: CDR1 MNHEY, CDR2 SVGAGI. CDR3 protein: CASSYGTEIYNEQFF. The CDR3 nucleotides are TGTGCCAGCAGTTACGGGACAGAGATATACAATGAGCAGTTCTTC.

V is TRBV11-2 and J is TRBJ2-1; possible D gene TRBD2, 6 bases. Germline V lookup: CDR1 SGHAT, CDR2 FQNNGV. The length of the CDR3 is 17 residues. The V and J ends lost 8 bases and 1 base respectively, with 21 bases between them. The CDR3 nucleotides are TGTGCCAGCTTCCCTTACGGGGAACTAGCATCCTACAATGAGCAGTTCTTC. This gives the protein CASFPYGELASYNEQFF.

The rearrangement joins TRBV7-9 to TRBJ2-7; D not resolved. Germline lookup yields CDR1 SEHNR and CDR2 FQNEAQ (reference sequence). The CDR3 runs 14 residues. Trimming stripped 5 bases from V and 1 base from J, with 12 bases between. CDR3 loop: CASSQSGGSYEQYF. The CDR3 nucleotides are TGTGCCAGCAGCCAATCTGGTGGTTCCTACGAGCAGTACTTC.

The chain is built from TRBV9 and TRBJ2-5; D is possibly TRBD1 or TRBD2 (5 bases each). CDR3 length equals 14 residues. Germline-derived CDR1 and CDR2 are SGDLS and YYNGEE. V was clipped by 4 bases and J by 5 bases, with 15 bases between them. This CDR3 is CASSSLAGWETQYF. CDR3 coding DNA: TGTGCCAGCAGCTCCCTAGCAGGGTGGGAGACCCAGTACTTC.

Written as DNA, the CDR3 is TGTGCCAGCAGTGATGCCCGGGTAGGCACTGAAGCTTTCTTT. This sequence encodes CASSDARVGTEAFF. This sequence joins TRBV28 and TRBJ1-1, with D unresolved. The CDR3 runs to 14 residues. Germline CDR1 MDHEN, CDR2 SYDVKM. V dropped 5 bases and J dropped 4 bases, with 14 bases sitting between them.

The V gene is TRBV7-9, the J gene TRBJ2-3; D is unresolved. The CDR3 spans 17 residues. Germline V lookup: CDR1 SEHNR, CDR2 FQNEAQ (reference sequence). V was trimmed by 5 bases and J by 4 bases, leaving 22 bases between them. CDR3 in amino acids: CASSPSRYASWADTQYF. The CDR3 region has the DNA TGTGCCAGCAGCCCCTCTCGGTACGCCAGTTGGGCAGATACGCAGTATTTT. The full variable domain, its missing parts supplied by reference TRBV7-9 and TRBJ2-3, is DTGVSQNPRHKITKRGQNVTFRCDPISEHNRLYWYRQTLGQGPEFLTYFQNEAQLEKSRLLSDRFSAERPKGSFSTLEIQRTEQGDSAMYLCASSPSRYASWADTQYFGPGTRLTVL.

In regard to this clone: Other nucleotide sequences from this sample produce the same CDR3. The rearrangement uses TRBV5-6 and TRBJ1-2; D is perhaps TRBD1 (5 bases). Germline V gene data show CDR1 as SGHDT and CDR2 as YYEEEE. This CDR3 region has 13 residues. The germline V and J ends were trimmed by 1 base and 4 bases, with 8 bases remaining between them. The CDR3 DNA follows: TGTGCCAGCAGCTTGCAGGGAGCCTATGGCTACACCTTC. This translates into CASSLQGAYGYTF.

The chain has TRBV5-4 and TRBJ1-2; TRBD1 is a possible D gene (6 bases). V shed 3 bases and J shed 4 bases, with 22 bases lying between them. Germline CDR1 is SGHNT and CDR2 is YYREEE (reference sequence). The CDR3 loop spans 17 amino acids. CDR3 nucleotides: TGTGCCAGCAGCTCTTCGGAAACAGGGCGAACCCGCTATGGCTACACCTTC. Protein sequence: CASSSSETGRTRYGYTF. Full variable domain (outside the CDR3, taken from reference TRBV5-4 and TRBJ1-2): ETGVTQSPTHLIKTRGQQVTLRCSSQSGHNTVSWYQQALGQGPQFIFQYYREEENGRGNFPPRFSGLQFPNYSSELNVNALELDDSALYLCASSSSETGRTRYGYTFGSGTRLTVV.

This CDR3 reads CASSLLAGGGNIQYF. The CDR3 nucleotides read TGTGCCAGTAGTTTACTAGCGGGAGGGGGAAACATTCAGTACTTC. The genes are TRBV19 and TRBJ2-4; 13 bases match TRBD2. J gave up 6 bases and V 5 bases, and 4 bases lay outside the gene matches. The CDR3 runs to 15 residues. Germline lookup yields CDR1 LNHDA and CDR2 SQIVND (reference sequence).

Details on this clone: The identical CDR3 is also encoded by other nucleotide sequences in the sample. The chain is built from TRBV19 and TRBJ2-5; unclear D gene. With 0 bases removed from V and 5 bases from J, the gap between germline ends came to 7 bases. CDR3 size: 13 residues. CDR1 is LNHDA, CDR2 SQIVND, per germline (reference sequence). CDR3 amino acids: CASSIDAEETQYF. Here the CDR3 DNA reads TGTGCCAGTAGTATAGATGCGGAGGAGACCCAGTACTTC.